This TCR beta chain was recovered during a study of control samples from healthy donors and cancer patients. The protocol was immunoSEQ multiplex PCR, while the TCRdb copy is restricted to in-frame clones and leaves out a portion. In the table there are 65,000 to 90,000 clones, approximately 94% of which are singletons. This CDR3 spans 15 amino acids. Per germline, CDR1 SQVTM and CDR2 ANQGSEA. The V end was cut by 4 bases, the J end by 0 bases, with 13 bases between. The receptor comes from a woman in her twenties or thirties in good health. The specimen sequenced was blood. The chain recombines TRBV29-1 with TRBJ1-3; maybe TRBD1 (5 bases). CDR3 protein: CSVGVWGRSGNTIYF. CDR3 nucleotide sequence: TGCAGCGTTGGCGTGTGGGGCCGCTCTGGAAACACCATATATTTT. Complete variable domain (other parts from reference TRBV29-1 and TRBJ1-3): SAVISQKPSRDICQRGTSLTIQCQVDSQVTMMFWYRQQPGQSLTLIATANQGSEATYESGFVIDKFPISRPNLTFSTLTVSNMSPEDSSIYLCSVGVWGRSGNTIYFGEGSWLTVV.